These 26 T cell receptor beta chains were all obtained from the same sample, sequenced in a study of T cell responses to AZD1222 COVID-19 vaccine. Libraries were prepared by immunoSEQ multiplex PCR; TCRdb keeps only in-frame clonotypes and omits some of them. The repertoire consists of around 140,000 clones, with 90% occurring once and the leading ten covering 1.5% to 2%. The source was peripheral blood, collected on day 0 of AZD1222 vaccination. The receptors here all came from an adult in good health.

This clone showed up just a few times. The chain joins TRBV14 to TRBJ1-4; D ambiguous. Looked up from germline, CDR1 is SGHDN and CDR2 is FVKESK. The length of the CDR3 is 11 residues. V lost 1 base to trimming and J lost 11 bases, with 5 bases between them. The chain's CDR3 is CASSQAWKLFF. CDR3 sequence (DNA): TGTGCCAGCAGCCAAGCTTGGAAACTGTTTTTT.

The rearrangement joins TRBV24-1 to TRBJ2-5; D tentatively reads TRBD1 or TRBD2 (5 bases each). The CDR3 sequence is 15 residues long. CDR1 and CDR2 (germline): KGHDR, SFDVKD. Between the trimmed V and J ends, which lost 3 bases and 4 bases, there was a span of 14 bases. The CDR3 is CATSDPGPQRETQYF. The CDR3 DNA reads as TGTGCCACCAGTGATCCGGGACCCCAAAGAGAGACCCAGTACTTC.

The CDR3 loop reads CASSQEGGGSYEQYF. The CDR3 DNA is TGTGCCAGCAGCCAAGAGGGGGGTGGCTCCTACGAGCAGTACTTC. The chain combines TRBV14 with TRBJ2-7; perhaps TRBD2 as D (6 bases). Germline V gene lookup returns CDR1 SGHDN and CDR2 FVKESK. The V end lost 0 bases, the J end lost 0 bases, and 9 bases lay between the germline ends. This CDR3 has 15 residues.

CDR3 nucleotides: TGTGCCAGCAGCTTACGTGGGGAAGGTGGCGAAAAACTGTTTTTT. Translating it yields CASSLRGEGGEKLFF. The chain links TRBV7-9 to TRBJ1-4; D is uncertain. With 2 bases removed from V and 8 bases from J, the gap between germline ends came to 15 bases. CDR1 is SEHNR and CDR2 is FQNEAQ in the germline V gene (reference sequence). The CDR3 has 15 residues. The entire variable domain, with the rest obtained from reference TRBV7-9 and TRBJ1-4, is as follows: DTGVSQNPRHKITKRGQNVTFRCDPISEHNRLYWYRQTLGQGPEFLTYFQNEAQLEKSRLLSDRFSAERPKGSFSTLEIQRTEQGDSAMYLCASSLRGEGGEKLFFGSGTQLSVL.

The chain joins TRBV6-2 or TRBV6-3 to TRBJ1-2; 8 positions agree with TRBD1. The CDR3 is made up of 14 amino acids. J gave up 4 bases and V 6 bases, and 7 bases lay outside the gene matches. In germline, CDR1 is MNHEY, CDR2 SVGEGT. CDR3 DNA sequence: TGTGCCAGCAGCCGTGGACAGGGCGGCTATGGCTACACCTTC. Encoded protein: CASSRGQGGYGYTF.

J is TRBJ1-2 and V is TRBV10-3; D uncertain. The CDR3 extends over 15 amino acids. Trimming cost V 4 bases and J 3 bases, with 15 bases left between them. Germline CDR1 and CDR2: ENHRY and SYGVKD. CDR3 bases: TGTGCCATCAGTGGCGGTTGGAGGACCGACTATGGCTACACCTTC. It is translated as CAISGGWRTDYGYTF.

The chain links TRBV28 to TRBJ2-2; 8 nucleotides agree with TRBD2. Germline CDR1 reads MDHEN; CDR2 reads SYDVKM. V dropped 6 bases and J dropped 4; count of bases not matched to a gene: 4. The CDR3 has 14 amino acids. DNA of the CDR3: TGTGCCAGCAGCCGACTAGCGCTCACCGGGGAGCTGTTTTTT. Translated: CASSRLALTGELFF.

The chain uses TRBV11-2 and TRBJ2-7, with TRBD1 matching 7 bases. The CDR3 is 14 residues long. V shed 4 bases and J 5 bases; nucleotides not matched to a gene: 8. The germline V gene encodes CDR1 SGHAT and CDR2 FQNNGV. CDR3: CASSWTGFVNEQYF. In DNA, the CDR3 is TGTGCCAGCAGCTGGACAGGTTTCGTTAACGAGCAGTACTTC.

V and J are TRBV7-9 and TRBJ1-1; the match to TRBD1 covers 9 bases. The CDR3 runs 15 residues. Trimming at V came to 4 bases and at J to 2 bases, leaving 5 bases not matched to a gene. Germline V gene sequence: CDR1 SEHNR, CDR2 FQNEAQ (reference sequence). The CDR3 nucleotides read TGTGCCAGCAGCTCACTGGACAGGGGCAACACTGAAGCTTTCTTT. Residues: CASSSLDRGNTEAFF. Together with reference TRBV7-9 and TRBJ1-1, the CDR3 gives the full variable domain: DTGVSQNPRHKITKRGQNVTFRCDPISEHNRLYWYRQTLGQGPEFLTYFQNEAQLEKSRLLSDRFSAERPKGSFSTLEIQRTEQGDSAMYLCASSSLDRGNTEAFFGQGTRLTVV.

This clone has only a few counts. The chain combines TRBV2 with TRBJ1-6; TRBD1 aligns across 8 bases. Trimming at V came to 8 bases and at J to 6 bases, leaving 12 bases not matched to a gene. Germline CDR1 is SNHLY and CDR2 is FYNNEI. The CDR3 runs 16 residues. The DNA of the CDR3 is TGTGCCAGCCAGGAGACATGGACAGGGCTTAATTCACCCCTCCACTTT. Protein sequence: CASQETWTGLNSPLHF.

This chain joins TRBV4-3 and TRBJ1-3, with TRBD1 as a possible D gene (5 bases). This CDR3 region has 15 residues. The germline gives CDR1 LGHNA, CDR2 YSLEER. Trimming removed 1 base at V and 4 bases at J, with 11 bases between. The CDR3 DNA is TGCGCCAGCAGCCAAGCGAGGGGTGGGGGAAACACCATATATTTT. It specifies CASSQARGGGNTIYF.

The CDR3 reads CASSQVRAGTGRYEQYF. The CDR3 DNA follows: TGCGCCAGCAGCCAAGTGAGAGCCGGGACAGGGCGGTACGAGCAGTACTTC. The chain carries TRBV4-1 and TRBJ2-7; TRBD1 agrees at 9 bases. The CDR3 totals 17 residues. Germline trimming cut 1 base from V and 4 bases from J; bases unmatched to any gene: 11. CDR1 is MGHRA, CDR2 YSYEKL, per germline.

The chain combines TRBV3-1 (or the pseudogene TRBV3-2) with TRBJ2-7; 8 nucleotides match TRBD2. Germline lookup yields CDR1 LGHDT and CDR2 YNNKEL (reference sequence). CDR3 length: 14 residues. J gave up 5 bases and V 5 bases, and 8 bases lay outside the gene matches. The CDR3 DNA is TGTGCCAGCAGCTTTCTAGCGGGTCAGCACGAGCAGTACTTC. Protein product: CASSFLAGQHEQYF.

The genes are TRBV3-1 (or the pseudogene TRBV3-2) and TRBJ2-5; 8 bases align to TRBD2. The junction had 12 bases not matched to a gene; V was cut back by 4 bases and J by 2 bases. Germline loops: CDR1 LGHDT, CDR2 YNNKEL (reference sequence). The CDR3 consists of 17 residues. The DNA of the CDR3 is TGTGCCAGCAGCCCAGGTCGGGGCGGGGGGAGTCAAGAGACCCAGTACTTC. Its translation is CASSPGRGGGSQETQYF.

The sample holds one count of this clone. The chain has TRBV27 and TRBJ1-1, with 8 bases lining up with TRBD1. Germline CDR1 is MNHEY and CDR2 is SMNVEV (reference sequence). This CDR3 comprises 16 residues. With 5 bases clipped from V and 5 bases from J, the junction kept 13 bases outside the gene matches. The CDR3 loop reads CASSTWTGNVWTEAFF. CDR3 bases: TGTGCCAGCAGTACTTGGACAGGGAATGTTTGGACTGAAGCTTTCTTT.

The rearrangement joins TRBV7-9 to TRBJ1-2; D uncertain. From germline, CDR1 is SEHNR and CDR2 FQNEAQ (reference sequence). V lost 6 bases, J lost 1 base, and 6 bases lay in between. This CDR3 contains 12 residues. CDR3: CASRPNNYGYTF. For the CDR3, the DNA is TGTGCCAGCAGGCCAAATAACTATGGCTACACCTTC.

The CDR3, as DNA: TGCGCCAGCAGCCCTGTGACCACGAAGTGGGGGGCCGCCAATGAGCAGTTCTTC. It is translated as CASSPVTTKWGAANEQFF. V gene TRBV5-1 combines with J gene TRBJ2-1; D possibly uses TRBD1 or TRBD2 (6 bases each). The ends were cut back, 4 bases at V and 6 bases at J, with 26 bases in the middle. In germline, CDR1 is SGHRS, CDR2 YFSETQ. The CDR3 loop spans 18 amino acids.

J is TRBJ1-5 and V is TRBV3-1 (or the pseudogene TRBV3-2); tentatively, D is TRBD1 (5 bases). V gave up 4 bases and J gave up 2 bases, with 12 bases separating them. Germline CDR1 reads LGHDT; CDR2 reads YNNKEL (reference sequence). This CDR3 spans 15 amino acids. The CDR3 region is CASSRQVGGNQPQHF. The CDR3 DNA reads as TGTGCCAGCAGCCGCCAAGTAGGGGGCAATCAGCCCCAGCATTTT.

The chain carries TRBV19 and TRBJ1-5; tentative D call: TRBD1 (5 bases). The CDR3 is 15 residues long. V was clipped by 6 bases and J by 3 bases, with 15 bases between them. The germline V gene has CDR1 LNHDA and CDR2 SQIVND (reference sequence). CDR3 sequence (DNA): TGTGCCAGTAGCAAGGACAAAGACTACAATCAGCCCCAGCATTTT. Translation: CASSKDKDYNQPQHF.

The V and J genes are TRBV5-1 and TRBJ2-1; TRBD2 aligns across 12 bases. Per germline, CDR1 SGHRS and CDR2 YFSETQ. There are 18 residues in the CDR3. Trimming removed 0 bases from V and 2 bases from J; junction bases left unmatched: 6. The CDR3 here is CASSLAILAGGAYNEQFF. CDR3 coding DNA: TGCGCCAGCAGCTTGGCGATACTAGCGGGAGGAGCCTACAATGAGCAGTTCTTC.

The CDR3 coding sequence is TGTGCCACCAGTGACCCCACTAGCGGGAGCGCCGGGGAGCTGTTTTTT. Its translation: CATSDPTSGSAGELFF. The chain has TRBV24-1 and TRBJ2-2; 11 bases align to TRBD2. This CDR3 has 16 amino acids. The J segment lost 6 bases and the V segment lost 4 bases, leaving 6 bases of the junction unmatched. Germline CDR1 KGHDR, CDR2 SFDVKD.

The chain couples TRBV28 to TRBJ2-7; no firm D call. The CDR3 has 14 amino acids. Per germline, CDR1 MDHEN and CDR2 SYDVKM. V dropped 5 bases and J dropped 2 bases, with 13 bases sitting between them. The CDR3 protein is CASSLPTQTYEQYF. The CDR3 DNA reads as TGTGCCAGCAGTCTACCGACACAGACCTACGAGCAGTACTTC.

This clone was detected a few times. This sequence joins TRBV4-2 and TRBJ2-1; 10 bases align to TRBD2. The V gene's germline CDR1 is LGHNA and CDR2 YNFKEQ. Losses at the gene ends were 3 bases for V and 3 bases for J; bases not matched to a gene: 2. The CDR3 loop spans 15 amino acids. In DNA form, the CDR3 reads TGTGCCAGCAGCCATGGGACTAGCGACTACAATGAGCAGTTCTTC. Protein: CASSHGTSDYNEQFF.

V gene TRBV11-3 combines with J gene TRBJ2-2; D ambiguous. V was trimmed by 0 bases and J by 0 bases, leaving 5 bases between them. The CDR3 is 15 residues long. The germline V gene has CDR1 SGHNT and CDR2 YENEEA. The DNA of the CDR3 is TGTGCCAGCAGCTTAGAGGTAGCGAACACCGGGGAGCTGTTTTTT. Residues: CASSLEVANTGELFF.

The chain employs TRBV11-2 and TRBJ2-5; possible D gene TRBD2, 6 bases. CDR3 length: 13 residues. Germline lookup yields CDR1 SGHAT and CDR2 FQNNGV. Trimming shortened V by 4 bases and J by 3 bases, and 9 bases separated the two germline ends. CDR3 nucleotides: TGTGCCAGCAGCTGGGACTCCGAAGAGACCCAGTACTTC. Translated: CASSWDSEETQYF.

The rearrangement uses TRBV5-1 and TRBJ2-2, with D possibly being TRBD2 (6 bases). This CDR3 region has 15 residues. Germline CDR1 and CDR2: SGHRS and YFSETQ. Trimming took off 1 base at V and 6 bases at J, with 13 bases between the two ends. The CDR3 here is CASSLSTSSPGELFF. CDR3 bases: TGCGCCAGCAGCTTGTCCACTAGCTCACCCGGGGAGCTGTTTTTT. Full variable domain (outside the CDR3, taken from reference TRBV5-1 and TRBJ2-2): KAGVTQTPRYLIKTRGQQVTLSCSPISGHRSVSWYQQTPGQGLQFLFEYFSETQRNKGNFPGRFSGRQFSNSRSEMNVSTLELGDSALYLCASSLSTSSPGELFFGEGSRLTVL.